Each of the 9 T cell receptor beta chains below was sequenced from the same sample in a study of T cell repertoires in cytomegalovirus infection. For these TCRs, the target antigens are not known. TCRdb used MiXCR to reprocess the reads, holding one entry per CDR3 protein. The sample has roughly 500,000 distinct CDR3 sequences; more than 30% are singletons. The source material was cultured PBMCs, sampled from culture after CMV antigen stimulation. The receptors were sampled from a human donor in good health (CMV status not recorded). Some clones in this sample may be carry-over from other donors' samples.

This clonotype was observed a few times. This rearrangement joins TRBV6-2 or TRBV6-3 to TRBJ1-5, with D uncertain. CDR3 length equals 15 residues. CDR1 MNHEY and CDR2 SVGEGT come from the germline V gene. Trimming removed 2 bases at V and 3 bases at J, with 11 bases between. The CDR3 spells CASSYAGQNNQPQHF. CDR3 DNA sequence: TGTGCCAGCAGTTACGCCGGGCAGAACAATCAGCCCCAGCATTTT.

This clonotype has only a few counts. This rearrangement joins TRBV4-3 to TRBJ1-1; weak D call: TRBD1 (6 bases). This CDR3 is built from 14 residues. Per germline, CDR1 LGHNA and CDR2 YSLEER. V was clipped by 4 bases and J by 4 bases, with 13 bases between them. The CDR3 coding sequence is TGCGCCAGCAGCCGGGGGGGCGGAGGCACTGAAGCTTTCTTT. Amino acid sequence: CASSRGGGGTEAFF.

This clonotype was detected a few times. The rearrangement links TRBV27 to TRBJ2-1; D is ambiguous. Trimming removed 4 bases at V and 8 bases at J, with 12 bases between. This CDR3 is built from 13 residues. In germline, CDR1 is MNHEY, CDR2 SMNVEV (reference sequence). CDR3 DNA sequence: TGTGCCAGCAGTTGGGGTGGCAGCGATGAGCAGTTCTTC. It encodes CASSWGGSDEQFF.

This clonotype was detected a few times. The chain employs TRBV4-1 and TRBJ1-5; D remains unclear. The CDR3 has 18 amino acids. Looked up from germline, CDR1 is MGHRA and CDR2 is YSYEKL. Trimming stripped 1 base from V and 1 base from J, with 17 bases between. The CDR3 sequence: CASSQVLAGVQSNQPQHF. CDR3 coding DNA: TGCGCCAGCAGCCAAGTTCTAGCTGGGGTTCAAAGCAATCAGCCCCAGCATTTT.

V is TRBV7-8 and J is TRBJ2-3, with a possible D match to TRBD2 (8 bases). The length of the CDR3 is 15 residues. Deletions cut 5 bases from V and 9 bases from J, with 21 bases between. CDR1 and CDR2 from the germline V gene are SGHVS and FQNEAQ. CDR3 protein: CASSTRGGTVGTQYF. DNA for the CDR3: TGTGCCAGCAGCACCCGCGGGGGGACAGTGGGCACGCAGTATTTT.

The chain links TRBV5-4 to TRBJ2-3; 12 bases fit TRBD2. The CDR3 is made up of 18 amino acids. Trimming at V came to 0 bases and at J to 4 bases, leaving 9 bases not matched to a gene. From germline, CDR1 is SGHNT and CDR2 YYREEE (reference sequence). The chain's CDR3 is CASSLGTSGAPKADTQYF. DNA of the CDR3: TGTGCCAGCAGCTTGGGGACTAGCGGGGCTCCCAAGGCAGATACGCAGTATTTT. Based on the CDR3 plus reference TRBV5-4 and TRBJ2-3, the full variable domain is ETGVTQSPTHLIKTRGQQVTLRCSSQSGHNTVSWYQQALGQGPQFIFQYYREEENGRGNFPPRFSGLQFPNYSSELNVNALELDDSALYLCASSLGTSGAPKADTQYFGPGTRLTVL.

This clonotype has more than one count but fewer than ten. The V call is TRBV6-2 or TRBV6-3, the J call TRBJ2-1; 12 nucleotides align to TRBD2. J lost 4 bases, V lost 2 bases, and 0 bases had no gene match. The CDR3 covers 15 residues. Germline values: CDR1 MNHEY, CDR2 SVGEGT. CDR3 coding DNA: TGTGCCAGCAGTTACGGACTAGCGGGATACAATGAGCAGTTCTTC. Its translation: CASSYGLAGYNEQFF.

The genes are TRBV11-2 and TRBJ2-1; tentative D call: TRBD2 (6 bases). Germline V gives CDR1 SGHAT, CDR2 FQNNGV. The V gene lost 2 bases and the J gene lost 5 bases, with 16 bases spanning the gap. The CDR3 sequence is 16 residues long. The DNA for the CDR3 is TGTGCCAGCAGCTTAATACCGGGACTCCCGAACAATGAGCAGTTCTTC. Its translation is CASSLIPGLPNNEQFF.

This clonotype turned up a few times. The gene calls are TRBV19 and TRBJ1-4; D is perhaps TRBD1 (5 bases). V was trimmed by 8 bases and J by 5 bases, leaving 6 bases between them. The germline V gene encodes CDR1 LNHDA and CDR2 SQIVND (reference sequence). The CDR3 covers 11 residues. The CDR3, as DNA: TGTGCCAGTCGGACAAATGAAAAACTGTTTTTT. It encodes CASRTNEKLFF.